This T cell receptor (beta chain) is drawn from a study of graft-versus-host responses after intestinal transplantation. Study-level information: Anti-thymocyte globulin induction was given to all recipients, followed by tacrolimus and steroids for roughly three years.

Some clones are missing from TCRdb's copy, which holds only in-frame ones; the method was immunoSEQ multiplex PCR. The sample contains approximately 100,000 clones, more than 85% of which appear only once. Comment on this clone: Its antigen is still unknown.

The CDR3 sequence is 13 residues long. Per germline, CDR1 MNHEY and CDR2 SMNVEV (reference sequence). Trimming cost V 6 bases and J 3 bases, with 11 bases left between them. Study-wide results and limits: There were GvH clones found in recipient marrow, and some of them appeared first in ileum or blood. Peak circulating GvH clone levels tracked with early post-transplant HvG declines.

The chain has TRBV27 and TRBJ1-1; D is unresolved. This material consisted of unstimulated CD8+ T cells sorted from spleen or lymph node cells, taken before intestinal transplant. This TCR was sampled from a human donor who received an intestinal transplant. The CDR3 DNA reads TGTGCCAGCAGGATAGACGGGCACACTGAAGCTTTCTTT. Protein sequence: CASRIDGHTEAFF.